This TCR beta chain stems from a study of T cell responses to AZD1222 COVID-19 vaccine (dated by TCRdb to the early 2020s). As for the study more broadly: AZD1222 recipients given second doses at about 4 weeks or at about 12 weeks were pooled, since spike-specific TCR depth and breadth were not found to differ between the two schedules. A total of approximately 230 trial participants underwent TCR sequencing, of whom some 210 received two doses of AZD1222 and some 26 received two doses of the MenACWY control vaccine. Enrollment into the trials was organized by age into subgroups of 18-55, 56-69 and 70-plus years, and those subgroups contained about 150, 27 and 61 TCR-sequenced participants, respectively. What the research found in general, with its limitations: Because no day 14 peak-response samples were available, repertoires were characterized only after the peak T cell response. The vaccine-associated CD4 TCRs covered the entire spike protein, and the dominant responses fell in regions 160-218 and 743-854. After two AZD1222 doses, spike-specific TCR breadth and depth were significantly higher than at day 0 and than in MenACWY recipients. Participants were mostly white British, with more females than males. The authors suggested clonal diversity may have been underestimated. Only five to seven AZD1222 recipients were SARS-CoV-2 seropositive at baseline, limiting conclusions about previously exposed vaccinees. Reportedly, close to half of the unique spike-specific TCRs recognized epitopes lying outside the regions that are mutated in the B.1.351 and B.1.1.7 variants. In the small 56-69-year group, the increase in depth fell short of significance, most likely because of low power.

The germline V gene gives CDR1 as ENHRY and CDR2 as SYGVKD. The CDR3 contains 13 residues, cysteine and phenylalanine counted. CDR3 DNA only is kept here, 39 bases in frame from base 1. Compared with germline, V lacks 7 bases and J lacks 5 bases; bases without a gene match: 7. The label giving this sample's time point can be read as: baseline before first vaccination. Vaccinee samples came from UK trials COV001 and COV002, including a single-blind randomized controlled phase 2/3 trial of AZD1222 (ChAdOx1 nCoV-19) in healthy adults. Trial participant PBMC samples were collected at day 0 and day 28 after the second dose for TCRbeta chain sequencing. In regard to this clone: This clone's antigen is unknown. No base quality information exists; no much larger clone differs at one position.

The CDR3 regions of human TCRbeta chains were analyzed by immunosequencing. The paper's processing steps were these. TCRs in the repertoires were compared against a reference library of SARS-CoV-2-specific TCRs that had been generated with the MIRA antigen-specificity platform. Breadth was defined as the fraction of unique TCRs that were SARS-CoV-2-associated, and depth was defined as the fraction of total T cells that were SARS-CoV-2-associated. Using the MIRA data, every spike-specific TCR was mapped to the spike region that the TCR reacted to and assigned to either a CD4 or a CD8 class. Log10-transformed breadth and depth values were compared by one-way ANOVA with Sidak's multiple comparisons tests. TCRdb limited this immuneACCESS table to in-frame rearrangements with V and J called. A share of clones is missing; checked studies link under half to unresolved V genes, and the rest is unexplained. V and J calls and clone size are those listed in that table; D and trimming were worked out from the DNA. The sample table lists 150,000 to 200,000 clones, roughly nine tenths of them with a count of one. Of the sample, 1.5% to 2% falls within the top ten clones.

This clonotype was sampled from an adult in good health. The chain is encoded by TRBV10-3 joined to TRBJ1-1; a stretch of 7 junction bases matches TRBD1. The sequences come from peripheral blood, collected on day 0 of AZD1222 vaccination. The nucleotides are TGTGCCATCAAAGGACAGGAATATACTGAAGCTTTCTTT. Its protein product is CAIKGQEYTEAFF.